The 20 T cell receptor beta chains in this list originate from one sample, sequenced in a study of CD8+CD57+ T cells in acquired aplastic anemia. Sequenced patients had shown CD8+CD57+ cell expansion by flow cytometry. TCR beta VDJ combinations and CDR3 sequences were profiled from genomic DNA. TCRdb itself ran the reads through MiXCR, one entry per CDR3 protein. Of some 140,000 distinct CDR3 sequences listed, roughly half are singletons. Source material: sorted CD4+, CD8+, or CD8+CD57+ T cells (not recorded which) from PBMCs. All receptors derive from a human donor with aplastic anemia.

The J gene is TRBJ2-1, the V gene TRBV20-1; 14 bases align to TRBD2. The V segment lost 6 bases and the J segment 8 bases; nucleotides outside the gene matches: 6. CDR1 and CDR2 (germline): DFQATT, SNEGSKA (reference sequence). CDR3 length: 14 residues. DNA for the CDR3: TGCAGTGCAAGGACTAGCGGGGGGATCGATGAGCAGTTCTTC. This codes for CSARTSGGIDEQFF.

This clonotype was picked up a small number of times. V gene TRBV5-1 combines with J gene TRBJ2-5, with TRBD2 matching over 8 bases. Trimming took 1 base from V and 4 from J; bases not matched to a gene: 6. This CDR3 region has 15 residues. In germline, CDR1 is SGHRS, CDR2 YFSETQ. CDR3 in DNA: TGCGCCAGCAGCTTGTCGGGGGGGCAGAGAGAGACCCAGTACTTC. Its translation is CASSLSGGQRETQYF.

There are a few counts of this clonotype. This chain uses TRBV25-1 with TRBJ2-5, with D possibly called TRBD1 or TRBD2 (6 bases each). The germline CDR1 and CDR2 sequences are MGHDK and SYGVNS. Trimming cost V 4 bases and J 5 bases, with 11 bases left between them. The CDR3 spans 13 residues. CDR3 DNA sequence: TGTGCCAGCAGTGGGGGGGCGGGGGAGACCCAGTACTTC. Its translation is CASSGGAGETQYF.

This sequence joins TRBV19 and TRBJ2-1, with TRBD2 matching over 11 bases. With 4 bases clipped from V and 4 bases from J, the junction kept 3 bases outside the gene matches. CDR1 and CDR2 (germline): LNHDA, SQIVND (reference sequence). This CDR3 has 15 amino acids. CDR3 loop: CASSTSGGLYNEQFF. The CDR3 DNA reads TGTGCCAGTAGTACTAGCGGGGGGTTATACAATGAGCAGTTCTTC.

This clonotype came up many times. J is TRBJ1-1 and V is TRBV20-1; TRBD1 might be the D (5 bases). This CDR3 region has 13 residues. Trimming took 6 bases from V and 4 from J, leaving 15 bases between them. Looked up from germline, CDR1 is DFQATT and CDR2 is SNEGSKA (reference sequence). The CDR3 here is CSARAPGSTEAFF. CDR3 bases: TGCAGTGCCAGGGCGCCAGGGAGCACTGAAGCTTTCTTT.

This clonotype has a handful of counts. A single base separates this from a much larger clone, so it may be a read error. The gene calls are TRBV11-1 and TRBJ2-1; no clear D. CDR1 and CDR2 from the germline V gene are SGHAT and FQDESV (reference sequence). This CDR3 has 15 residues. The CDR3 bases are TGTGCCGGCAGCCCCCGTAAGTCGAATTACAATGAGCAGTTCTTC. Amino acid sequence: CAGSPRKSNYNEQFF.

In DNA, the CDR3 is TGTGCCACCAGCAGAGAAAGGGCAGGTCGGCAGCCCCAGCATTTT. Its protein is CATSRERAGRQPQHF. The chain is built from TRBV15 and TRBJ1-5; the D is unclear. V lost 0 bases, J lost 7 bases, and 13 bases lay in between. The CDR3 length is 15 residues. Germline CDR1 reads LNHNV; CDR2 reads YYDKDF (reference sequence).

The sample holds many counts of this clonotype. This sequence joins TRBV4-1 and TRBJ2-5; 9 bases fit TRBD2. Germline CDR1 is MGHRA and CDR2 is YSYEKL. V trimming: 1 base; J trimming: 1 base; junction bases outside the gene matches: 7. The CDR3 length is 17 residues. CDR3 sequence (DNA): TGCGCCAGCAGCCAAGTGATTGGACTAGCGCGCCAAGAGACCCAGTACTTC. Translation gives CASSQVIGLARQETQYF.

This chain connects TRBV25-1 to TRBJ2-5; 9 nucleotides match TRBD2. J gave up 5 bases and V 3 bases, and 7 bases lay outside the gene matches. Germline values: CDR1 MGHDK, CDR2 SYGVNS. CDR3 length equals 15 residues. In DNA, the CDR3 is TGTGCCAGCAGTGATGCGGGAGGGCCCCGTGAGACCCAGTACTTC. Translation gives CASSDAGGPRETQYF.

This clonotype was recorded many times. The CDR3 DNA is TGTGCCAGTAGTCGCCGGGGGGAAAAACTGTTTTTT. Translating gives CASSRRGEKLFF. V and J are TRBV19 and TRBJ1-4; tentative D call: TRBD1 (5 bases). Germline CDR1 and CDR2: LNHDA and SQIVND (reference sequence). The CDR3 loop spans 12 amino acids. The ends were cut back, 5 bases at V and 8 bases at J, with 9 bases in the middle.

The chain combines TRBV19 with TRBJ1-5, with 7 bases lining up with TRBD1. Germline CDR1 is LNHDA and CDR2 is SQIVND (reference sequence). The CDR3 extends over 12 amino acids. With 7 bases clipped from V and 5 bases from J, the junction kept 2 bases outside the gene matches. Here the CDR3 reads CASTDRHQPQHF. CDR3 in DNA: TGTGCCAGTACGGACAGGCATCAGCCCCAGCATTTT.

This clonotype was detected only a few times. The CDR3 region is CAISEEMVSYYGYTF. DNA of the CDR3: TGTGCCATCAGTGAGGAAATGGTCAGTTACTATGGCTACACCTTC. The J gene is TRBJ1-2, the V gene TRBV10-3; D is ambiguous. This CDR3 is 15 amino acids long. CDR1 is ENHRY, CDR2 SYGVKD, per germline. V was pared by 2 bases and J by 3 bases, with 13 bases between.

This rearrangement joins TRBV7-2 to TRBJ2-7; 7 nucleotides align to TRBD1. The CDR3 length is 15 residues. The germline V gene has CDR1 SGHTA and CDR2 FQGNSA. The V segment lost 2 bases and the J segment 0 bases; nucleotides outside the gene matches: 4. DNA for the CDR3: TGTGCCAGCAGCTTATTGGGACAGCTCTCCTACGAGCAGTACTTC. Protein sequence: CASSLLGQLSYEQYF. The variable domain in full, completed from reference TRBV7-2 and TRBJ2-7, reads GAGVSQSPSNKVTEKGKDVELRCDPISGHTALYWYRQSLGQGLEFLIYFQGNSAPDKSGLPSDRFSAERTGGSVSTLTIQRTQQEDSAVYLCASSLLGQLSYEQYFGPGTRLTVT.

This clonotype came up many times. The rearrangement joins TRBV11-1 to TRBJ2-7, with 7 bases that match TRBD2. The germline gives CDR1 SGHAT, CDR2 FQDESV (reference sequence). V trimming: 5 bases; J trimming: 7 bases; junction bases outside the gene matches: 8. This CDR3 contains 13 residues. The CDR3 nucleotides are TGTGCCAGCAGCCAAAATTGGGGGGGAGAGCAGTACTTC. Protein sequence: CASSQNWGGEQYF.

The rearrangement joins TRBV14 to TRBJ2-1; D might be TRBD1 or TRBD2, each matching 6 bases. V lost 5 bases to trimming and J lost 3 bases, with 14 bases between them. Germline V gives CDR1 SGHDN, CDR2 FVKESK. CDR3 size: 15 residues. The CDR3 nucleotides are TGTGCCAGCAGCTCTCCAGAGGGGGGCTACAATGAGCAGTTCTTC. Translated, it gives CASSSPEGGYNEQFF.

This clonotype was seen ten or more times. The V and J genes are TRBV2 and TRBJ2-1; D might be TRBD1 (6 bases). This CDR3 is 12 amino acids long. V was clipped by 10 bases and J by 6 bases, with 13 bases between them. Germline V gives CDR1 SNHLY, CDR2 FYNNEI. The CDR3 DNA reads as TGTGCCATCTCGGACAGTGCCAATGAGCAGTTCTTC. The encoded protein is CAISDSANEQFF.

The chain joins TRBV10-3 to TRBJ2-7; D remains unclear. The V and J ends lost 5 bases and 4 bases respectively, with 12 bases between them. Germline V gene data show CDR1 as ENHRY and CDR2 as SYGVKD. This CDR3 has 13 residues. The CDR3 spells CAISQQTDYEQYF. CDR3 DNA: TGTGCCATCAGTCAACAGACCGATTACGAGCAGTACTTC.

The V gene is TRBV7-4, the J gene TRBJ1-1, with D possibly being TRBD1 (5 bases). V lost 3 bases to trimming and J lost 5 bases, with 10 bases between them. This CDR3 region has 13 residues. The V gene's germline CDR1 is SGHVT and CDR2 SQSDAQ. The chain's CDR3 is CASSFWGWTEAFF. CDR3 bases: TGTGCCAGCAGCTTCTGGGGGTGGACTGAAGCTTTCTTT.

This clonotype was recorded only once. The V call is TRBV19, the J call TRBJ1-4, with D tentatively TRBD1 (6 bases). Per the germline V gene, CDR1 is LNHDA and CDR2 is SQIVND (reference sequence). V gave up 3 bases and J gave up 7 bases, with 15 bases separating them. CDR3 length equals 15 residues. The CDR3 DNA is TGTGCCAGTAGTATCTGGGGGGCGGTAGGTGAAAAACTGTTTTTT. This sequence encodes CASSIWGAVGEKLFF.

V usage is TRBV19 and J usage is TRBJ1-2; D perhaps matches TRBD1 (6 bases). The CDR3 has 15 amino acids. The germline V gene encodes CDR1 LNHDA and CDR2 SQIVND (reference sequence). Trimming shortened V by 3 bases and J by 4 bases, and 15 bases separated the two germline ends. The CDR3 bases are TGTGCCAGTAGTATGGATACAGGGATGGGCTATGGCTACACCTTC. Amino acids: CASSMDTGMGYGYTF.